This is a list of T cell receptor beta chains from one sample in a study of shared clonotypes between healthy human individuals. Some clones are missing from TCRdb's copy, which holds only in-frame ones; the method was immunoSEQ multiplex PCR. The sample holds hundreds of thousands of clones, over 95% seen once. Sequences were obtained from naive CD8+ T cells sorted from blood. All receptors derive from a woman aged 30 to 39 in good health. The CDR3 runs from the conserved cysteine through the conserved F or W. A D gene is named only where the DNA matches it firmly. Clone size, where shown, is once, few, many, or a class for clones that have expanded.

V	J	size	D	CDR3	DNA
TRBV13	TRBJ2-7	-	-	CASSLGGMGSYEQYF	TGTGCCAGCAGCCTAGGAGGGATGGGAAGCTATGAGCAGTACTTC
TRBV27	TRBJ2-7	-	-	CASSYSGNNYEQYF	TGTGCCAGCAGTTATTCCGGGAATAACTACGAGCAGTACTTC
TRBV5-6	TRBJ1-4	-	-	CASSLVAATNEKLFF	TGTGCCAGCAGCTTGGTGGCAGCAACTAATGAAAAACTGTTTTTT
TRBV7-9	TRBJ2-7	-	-	CASSSDGPRLYEQYF	TGTGCCAGCAGCTCAGACGGGCCCCGGCTCTACGAGCAGTACTTC
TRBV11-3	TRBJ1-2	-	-	CASSPDTPGYTF	TGTGCCAGCAGCCCCGACACTCCTGGCTACACCTTC
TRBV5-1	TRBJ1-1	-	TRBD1	CASSYHPGQAGGAFF	TGCGCCAGCAGCTATCACCCGGGACAGGCGGGTGGAGCTTTCTTT
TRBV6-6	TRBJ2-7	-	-	CASSYSIGTNYEQYF	TGTGCCAGCAGTTACTCGATAGGGACAAACTACGAGCAGTACTTC
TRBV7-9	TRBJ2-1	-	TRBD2	CASSLALAGKSSYNEQFF	TGTGCCAGCAGCTTAGCCCTAGCGGGAAAAAGTTCCTACAATGAGCAGTTCTTC
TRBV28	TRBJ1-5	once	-	CASSHFVGQPQHF	TGTGCCAGCAGCCATTTTGTCGGGCAGCCCCAGCATTTT
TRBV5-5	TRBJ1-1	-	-	CASQLAGNTEAFF	TGTGCCAGCCAACTGGCAGGGAACACTGAAGCTTTCTTT
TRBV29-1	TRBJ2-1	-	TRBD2	CSVEVGTSGTRSYNEQFF	TGCAGCGTTGAAGTAGGGACTAGCGGGACCAGGTCCTACAATGAGCAGTTCTTC
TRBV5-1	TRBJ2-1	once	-	CASIGPNANEQFF	TGCGCCAGCATCGGGCCTAACGCCAATGAGCAGTTCTTC
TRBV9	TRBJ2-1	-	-	CASSDRESYNEQFF	TGTGCCAGCAGCGACAGGGAGTCCTACAATGAGCAGTTCTTC
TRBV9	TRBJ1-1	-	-	CASTVGEGTEAFF	TGTGCCAGCACGGTAGGGGAGGGAACTGAAGCTTTCTTT
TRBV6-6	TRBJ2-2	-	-	CASSYGDTGELFF	TGTGCCAGCAGTTACGGGGACACCGGGGAGCTGTTTTTT
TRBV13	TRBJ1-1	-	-	CASSPRGSRTEAFF	TGTGCCAGCAGCCCCCGAGGGTCGCGCACTGAAGCTTTCTTT
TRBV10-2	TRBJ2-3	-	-	CASSEYRVITDTQYF	TGCGCCAGCAGTGAGTACCGGGTGATCACAGATACGCAGTATTTT
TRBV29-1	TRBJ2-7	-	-	CSVVSDTNNEQYF	TGCAGCGTTGTATCTGACACTAACAACGAGCAGTACTTC
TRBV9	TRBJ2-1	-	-	CASSVGVSTSSGEQFF	TGTGCCAGCAGCGTAGGGGTCTCAACCTCATCTGGAGAGCAGTTCTTC
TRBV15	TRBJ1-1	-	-	CATSRTDMNTEAFF	TGTGCCACCAGCCGGACAGATATGAACACTGAAGCTTTCTTT
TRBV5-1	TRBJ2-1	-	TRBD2	CASSLTSGYNEQFF	TGCGCCAGCAGCTTGACTAGCGGATACAATGAGCAGTTCTTC
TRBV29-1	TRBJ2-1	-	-	CSVEGHHSYNEQFF	TGCAGCGTGGAGGGCCACCACTCCTACAATGAGCAGTTCTTC
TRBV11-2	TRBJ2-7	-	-	CASRYEGAYEQYF	TGTGCCAGCAGGTACGAGGGGGCCTACGAGCAGTACTTC
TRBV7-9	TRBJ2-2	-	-	CASSLAGGGNTGELFF	TGTGCCAGCAGCTTAGCGGGAGGCGGGAACACCGGGGAGCTGTTTTTT
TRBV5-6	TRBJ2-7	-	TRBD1	CASSFGGTGGMITEQYF	TGTGCCAGCAGCTTTGGTGGGACAGGGGGCATGATCACCGAGCAGTACTTC
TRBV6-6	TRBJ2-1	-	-	CASSPDYNEQFF	TGTGCCAGCAGTCCGGACTACAATGAGCAGTTCTTC
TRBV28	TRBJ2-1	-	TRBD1	CASNHLPGQGHNEQFF	TGTGCCAGCAATCACCTTCCGGGACAGGGCCACAATGAGCAGTTCTTC
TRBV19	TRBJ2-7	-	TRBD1	CASSAGQAYEQYF	TGTGCCAGTAGTGCCGGACAGGCCTACGAGCAGTACTTC